The 32 T cell receptor beta chains reported below all come from one sample, sequenced in a study of cytomegalovirus exposure and HLA in healthy donors. 60 Vbeta and 13 Jbeta primers were used in PCR. The assay was immunoSEQ multiplex PCR, and TCRdb's table has in-frame clones only and misses some. The sample includes around 110,000 clones, 65% to 90% seen only once; the top ten take about 3.9%. The sequencing sample was made of PBMCs. The origin of the receptors is a woman aged 25-40 years in good health and CMV-seronegative.

This clone was detected a few times. This chain joins TRBV19 and TRBJ1-3; weak D call: TRBD1 (5 bases). The CDR3 consists of 18 residues. Germline V lookup: CDR1 LNHDA, CDR2 SQIVND (reference sequence). V gave up 0 bases and J gave up 3 bases, with 18 bases separating them. In DNA, the CDR3 is TGTGCCAGTAGTATAGATCTATTACCAGGGTCCTATGGAAACACCATATATTTT. Its translation is CASSIDLLPGSYGNTIYF.

The chain couples TRBV28 to TRBJ1-3; D possibly corresponds to TRBD1 (5 bases). This CDR3 contains 16 residues. Germline-derived CDR1 and CDR2 are MDHEN and SYDVKM. V lost 5 bases and J 0 bases, leaving 14 bases between the germline ends. Here the CDR3 reads CASSPTTGGSGNTIYF. The CDR3, as DNA: TGTGCCAGCAGTCCCACCACGGGGGGCTCTGGAAACACCATATATTTT.

The chain uses TRBV6-5 and TRBJ1-2; 8 nucleotides agree with TRBD1. Germline-derived CDR1 and CDR2 are MNHEY and SVGAGI. The CDR3 is made up of 15 amino acids. V lost 0 bases and J lost 4; bases outside the gene matches: 4. CDR3 protein: CASSYSSTGGYGYTF. CDR3 DNA sequence: TGTGCCAGCAGTTACTCCAGCACAGGGGGCTATGGCTACACCTTC.

V is TRBV27 and J is TRBJ2-5; 12 bases are shared with TRBD2. The better agreement between TRBJ2-7 and the DNA end casts doubt on the J call. Germline V CDR1 and CDR2: MNHEY, SMNVEV (reference sequence). The CDR3 sequence is 16 residues long. The CDR3 DNA sequence: TGTGCCAGCAGTTTATTACTAGCGGGAGGCTCATACGAGCAGTACTTC. Translating gives CASSLLLAGGSYEQYF.

The chain links TRBV5-6 to TRBJ2-6; D unclear. The CDR3 has 15 residues. Trimming removed 1 base from V and 2 bases from J, with 7 bases in between. CDR1 and CDR2 from the germline V gene are SGHDT and YYEEEE. Here the CDR3 reads CASSLREAGANVLTF. CDR3 DNA: TGTGCCAGCAGCTTGAGAGAGGCTGGGGCCAACGTCCTGACTTTC.

The chain uses TRBV6-1 and TRBJ2-7, with 11 bases fitting TRBD2. V dropped 7 bases and J dropped 7; count of bases not matched to a gene: 6. Germline lookup yields CDR1 MNHNS and CDR2 SASEGT. The CDR3 extends over 13 amino acids. The CDR3 reads CASKLAGVGEQYF. The CDR3 nucleotides are TGTGCCAGCAAACTAGCGGGAGTGGGTGAGCAGTACTTC.

This chain joins TRBV29-1 and TRBJ2-5; a possible D gene is TRBD2 (6 bases). Per germline, CDR1 SQVTM and CDR2 ANQGSEA. This CDR3 has 14 residues. V dropped 4 bases and J dropped 3 bases, with 15 bases sitting between them. The DNA for the CDR3 is TGCAGCGTTGCGGCCGGGAGCGGAAAAGAGACCCAGTACTTC. Amino acids: CSVAAGSGKETQYF.

This clone was seen a single time. The chain recombines TRBV28 with TRBJ2-1, with 13 bases fitting TRBD2. Germline V CDR1 and CDR2: MDHEN, SYDVKM. The CDR3 sequence is 16 residues long. Trimming took 3 bases from V and 6 from J; bases not matched to a gene: 5. CDR3 sequence: CASSFGGLAGANEQFF. The DNA of the CDR3 is TGTGCCAGCAGTTTCGGAGGACTAGCGGGGGCCAATGAGCAGTTCTTC.

This clone has a single count. The rearrangement joins TRBV7-9 to TRBJ2-5, with D possibly TRBD2 on 5 matching bases. The J call is in doubt because the DNA end fits TRBJ2-7 better. Germline CDR1 reads SEHNR; CDR2 reads FQNEAQ (reference sequence). CDR3 size: 14 residues. The CDR3 DNA follows: TGTGCCAGCATCCCCTCAGCGGTCTCCTACGAGCAGTACTTC. Protein: CASIPSAVSYEQYF.

A single count supports this clone. V usage is TRBV5-1 and J usage is TRBJ2-3, with 11 bases matching TRBD1. Germline V gene data show CDR1 as SGHRS and CDR2 as YFSETQ. The V and J ends lost 4 bases and 2 bases, in that order; junction bases with no gene match: 12. The CDR3 runs 18 residues. This chain's CDR3 is CASSQRTGTGGYTDTQYF. CDR3 DNA: TGCGCCAGCAGCCAACGAACCGGGACAGGGGGTTACACAGATACGCAGTATTTT. The full variable domain, in which reference TRBV5-1 and TRBJ2-3 provide the parts outside the CDR3, is KAGVTQTPRYLIKTRGQQVTLSCSPISGHRSVSWYQQTPGQGLQFLFEYFSETQRNKGNFPGRFSGRQFSNSRSEMNVSTLELGDSALYLCASSQRTGTGGYTDTQYFGPGTRLTVL.

J is TRBJ2-1 and V is TRBV7-9, with D possibly matching TRBD1 (6 bases). Germline CDR1 reads SEHNR; CDR2 reads FQNEAQ (reference sequence). This CDR3 has 14 amino acids. Trimming shortened V by 5 bases and J by 5 bases, and 13 bases separated the two germline ends. The CDR3 DNA is TGTGCCAGCAGCATAACAGGGTACCACAATGAGCAGTTCTTC. Its protein product is CASSITGYHNEQFF.

The V call is TRBV7-2, the J call TRBJ2-1; D is unclear. The CDR3 is made up of 14 amino acids. Trimming removed 0 bases from V and 4 bases from J, with 7 bases in between. Germline V CDR1 and CDR2: SGHTA, FQGNSA. Here the CDR3 DNA reads TGTGCCAGCAGCTTAGCGGGCCCGTACAATGAGCAGTTCTTC. It encodes CASSLAGPYNEQFF.

This chain uses TRBV6-5 with TRBJ2-7; tentative D call: TRBD2 (5 bases). Germline-derived CDR1 and CDR2 are MNHEY and SVGAGI. V gave up 6 bases and J gave up 0 bases, with 12 bases separating them. This CDR3 region has 14 residues. This CDR3 is CASSPRGSSYEQYF. In nucleotides, the CDR3 is TGTGCCAGCAGCCCGAGAGGGAGCTCCTACGAGCAGTACTTC.

The V call is TRBV13, the J call TRBJ2-1; 14 bases line up with TRBD2. V gave up 5 bases and J gave up 9 bases; unmatched junction bases: 6. The germline V gene encodes CDR1 PRHDT and CDR2 FYEKMQ (reference sequence). The CDR3 extends over 15 amino acids. The CDR3 DNA reads TGTGCCAGCAGCCAGACTAGCGGGAGGGCTGCTGAGCAGTTCTTC. Translation: CASSQTSGRAAEQFF.

The chain has TRBV28 and TRBJ2-5; the D gene is possibly TRBD1 (6 bases). This CDR3 is 13 amino acids long. Per the germline V gene, CDR1 is MDHEN and CDR2 is SYDVKM. The V end lost 2 bases, the J end lost 4 bases, and 8 bases lay between the germline ends. This CDR3 is CASSLPRGETQYF. In DNA, the CDR3 is TGTGCCAGCAGTTTACCCAGGGGAGAGACCCAGTACTTC.

This chain joins TRBV18 and TRBJ2-7, with TRBD1 matching over 10 bases. Trimming cost V 1 base and J 5 bases; bases outside gene matches: 2. From germline, CDR1 is KGHSH and CDR2 LQKENI. This CDR3 has 14 amino acids. For the CDR3, the DNA is TGTGCCAGCTCACCACGGGACAGGGGCCACGAGCAGTACTTC. Amino acids: CASSPRDRGHEQYF.

The rearrangement uses TRBV7-2 and TRBJ2-3, with 9 bases identical to TRBD1. V shed 4 bases, J shed 4 bases, and the junction held 12 bases outside the gene matches. Germline CDR1 SGHTA, CDR2 FQGNSA. The CDR3 consists of 17 residues. CDR3 amino acids: CASSSPLGTGSSDTQYF. The DNA for the CDR3 is TGTGCCAGCAGCTCTCCCCTCGGGACAGGGTCTTCAGATACGCAGTATTTT.

This clone was seen a single time. The chain uses TRBV6-1 and TRBJ2-7; 9 positions agree with TRBD1. Per germline, CDR1 MNHNS and CDR2 SASEGT. The CDR3 totals 14 residues. V shed 7 bases, J shed 5 bases, and the junction held 9 bases outside the gene matches. The CDR3, as DNA: TGTGCCAGCATCGAAGTTGGGACAGGGAACGAGCAGTACTTC. Its protein product is CASIEVGTGNEQYF.

V is TRBV27 and J is TRBJ2-7, with TRBD2 matching 9 bases. V gave up 2 bases and J gave up 6 bases; unmatched junction bases: 5. This CDR3 has 14 residues. The germline CDR1 and CDR2 sequences are MNHEY and SMNVEV (reference sequence). CDR3 sequence reads: CASSLAGGDGEQYF. In DNA form, the CDR3 reads TGTGCCAGCAGTTTAGCGGGAGGGGACGGCGAGCAGTACTTC.

The chain couples TRBV5-1 to TRBJ2-3, with D maybe TRBD2 (6 bases). The CDR3 spans 14 residues. Germline assignment: CDR1 SGHRS and CDR2 YFSETQ. V was clipped by 0 bases and J by 4 bases, with 9 bases between them. The CDR3 DNA reads as TGCGCCAGCAGCTTGGGTAGACTAGCAGATACGCAGTATTTT. It translates to CASSLGRLADTQYF.

The genes are TRBV28 and TRBJ2-7; weak D call: TRBD2 (7 bases). The CDR3 has 15 amino acids. Trimming left V 7 bases short and J 3 bases short, with 19 bases between. In germline, CDR1 is MDHEN, CDR2 SYDVKM. The chain's CDR3 is CASTPGGADGYEQYF. Here the CDR3 DNA reads TGTGCCAGCACCCCTGGGGGGGCGGACGGCTACGAGCAGTACTTC.

About this clone: A junction boundary mismatches the germline segment, possibly from a read error. This chain joins TRBV7-9 and TRBJ2-7; D is perhaps TRBD2 (6 bases). The CDR3 loop spans 15 amino acids. Germline CDR1 is SEHNR and CDR2 is FQNEAQ (reference sequence). The CDR3 spells CSSSLVAGPVYEQYF. The CDR3 DNA is TGTTCCAGCAGCTTAGTGGCGGGACCGGTCTACGAGCAGTACTTC. Full variable domain (remainder filled in from reference TRBV7-9 and TRBJ2-7): DTGVSQNPRHKITKRGQNVTFRCDPISEHNRLYWYRQTLGQGPEFLTYFQNEAQLEKSRLLSDRFSAERPKGSFSTLEIQRTEQGDSAMYLCSSSLVAGPVYEQYFGPGTRLTVT.

The chain has TRBV5-1 and TRBJ2-5; no clear D gene. V lost 1 base and J 1 base, leaving 11 bases between the germline ends. Germline assignment: CDR1 SGHRS and CDR2 YFSETQ. This CDR3 has 15 amino acids. The CDR3 sequence is CASSLTFSSQETQYF. In nucleotides, the CDR3 is TGCGCCAGCAGCTTGACTTTCTCCTCCCAAGAGACCCAGTACTTC.

This chain uses TRBV6-1 with TRBJ2-3, with TRBD1 identical over 7 bases. CDR3 length: 14 residues. V was pared by 8 bases and J by 0 bases, with 5 bases of the junction left unmatched. Germline assignment: CDR1 MNHNS and CDR2 SASEGT. The CDR3 spells CASDRVLSTDTQYF. The CDR3 region has the DNA TGTGCCAGCGACAGGGTCCTTAGCACAGATACGCAGTATTTT.

This chain connects TRBV9 to TRBJ1-2; D remains ambiguous. V was trimmed by 3 bases and J by 5 bases, leaving 11 bases between them. The CDR3 is 13 amino acids. The germline CDR1 and CDR2 sequences are SGDLS and YYNGEE. The CDR3: CASSEVPRYGYTF. DNA for the CDR3: TGTGCCAGCAGCGAAGTCCCGAGGTATGGCTACACCTTC.

The chain uses TRBV5-6 and TRBJ2-2, with TRBD1 matching over 7 bases. The CDR3 consists of 13 residues. J gave up 3 bases and V 4 bases, and 0 bases lay outside the gene matches. In germline, CDR1 is SGHDT, CDR2 YYEEEE. CDR3 nucleotides: TGTGCCAGCAGCGGACAGGACACCGGGGAGCTGTTTTTT. Translating it yields CASSGQDTGELFF.

This chain joins TRBV5-4 and TRBJ2-2, with 7 nucleotides matching TRBD1. V trimming: 4 bases; J trimming: 5 bases; junction bases outside the gene matches: 8. Germline V gene sequence: CDR1 SGHNT, CDR2 YYREEE (reference sequence). The CDR3 runs to 15 residues. The CDR3 spells CASSLSTGHTGELFF. The DNA of the CDR3 is TGTGCCAGCAGCCTTTCGACAGGGCATACCGGGGAGCTGTTTTTT.

V usage is TRBV7-8 and J usage is TRBJ2-1; TRBD2 agrees at 16 bases. Germline V gives CDR1 SGHVS, CDR2 FQNEAQ. The CDR3 sequence is 22 residues long. V lost 3 bases and J lost 0; bases outside the gene matches: 14. The CDR3 DNA sequence: TGTGCCAGCAGCTTGGGACAATTGGGACTAGCGGGAGGGCCTAGCTCCTACAATGAGCAGTTCTTC. Residues: CASSLGQLGLAGGPSSYNEQFF.

The chain recombines TRBV19 with TRBJ1-5; perhaps TRBD1 as D (6 bases). V was clipped by 5 bases and J by 7 bases, with 24 bases between them. From germline, CDR1 is LNHDA and CDR2 SQIVND (reference sequence). CDR3 length: 17 residues. The CDR3 sequence is CASSLGVNRDPTQPQHF. CDR3 nucleotide sequence: TGTGCCAGTAGTCTTGGGGTTAACAGGGACCCCACCCAGCCCCAGCATTTT. The full variable domain, with the rest looked up from reference TRBV19 and TRBJ1-5, is DGGITQSPKYLFRKEGQNVTLSCEQNLNHDAMYWYRQDPGQGLRLIYYSQIVNDFQKGDIAEGYSVSREKKESFPLTVTSAQKNPTAFYLCASSLGVNRDPTQPQHFGDGTRLSIL.

The genes are TRBV5-1 and TRBJ2-3; TRBD2 aligns across 13 bases. This CDR3 has 16 residues. Trimming took 3 bases from V and 4 from J; bases not matched to a gene: 5. Per the germline V gene, CDR1 is SGHRS and CDR2 is YFSETQ. The CDR3 here is CASSSGTSGASDTQYF. The CDR3 region has the DNA TGCGCCAGCAGCTCGGGGACTAGCGGGGCCTCAGATACGCAGTATTTT.

This rearrangement joins TRBV5-5 to TRBJ1-3, with D hard to call. Trimming took 1 base from V and 0 from J, leaving 17 bases between them. This CDR3 spans 18 amino acids. The germline CDR1 and CDR2 sequences are SGHKS and YYEKEE (reference sequence). The CDR3 sequence: CASSLHLRFDSSGNTIYF. CDR3 bases: TGTGCCAGCAGCTTGCACCTGAGGTTCGACTCCTCTGGAAACACCATATATTTT.

The chain couples TRBV6-5 to TRBJ2-1; D might be TRBD2 (6 bases). The germline CDR1 and CDR2 sequences are MNHEY and SVGAGI. CDR3 length equals 14 residues. With 6 bases removed from V and 6 bases from J, the gap between germline ends came to 15 bases. CDR3 residues: CASRQSGVRNEQFF. In nucleotides, the CDR3 is TGTGCCAGCAGACAATCGGGGGTCCGCAATGAGCAGTTCTTC.